This TCR beta chain stems from a study of radiation and T cells in renal cell carcinoma. Study results and caveats: Without pretreatment biopsies, baseline tumor clonotype presence was undetermined. Top tumor clonotypes rose in blood 2 weeks post-radiation, then contracted.

With respect to this clone: Its antigen is still unknown. A junction end diverges from the germline sequence, so it may reflect a read error.

The sample's time point: blood 4 weeks post-SBRT, at nephrectomy. Treatment defined: 15 Gy SBRT to primary tumor, nephrectomy 4 weeks later. After SBRT, blood was collected at 2 and 4 weeks, plus baseline. Method: immunoSEQ multiplex PCR; TCRdb's copy keeps in-frame clones and lacks some. Of 120,000 to 150,000 clones listed, 70% to 90% are singletons. This CDR3 comprises 17 residues. The V gene's germline CDR1 is SGHRS and CDR2 YFSETQ. Sequencing used blood, obtained from a patient whose treatment included radiotherapy and nephrectomy. The source is a woman between 45 and 65 years old with renal cell carcinoma. The chain has TRBV5-1 and TRBJ2-5; 14 bases map to TRBD2. CDR3 loop: CASSLTSGRGGAKTQYF. As DNA, the CDR3 is TGCGCTAGCAGCTTGACTAGCGGGAGGGGTGGGGCAAAGACCCAGTACTTC.